The present T cell receptor beta chain was sequenced within a study of blood T cells in healthy people across ages. A J-beta primer mix and a sample-barcoded 5' primer were used in a second PCR of about 6 to 12 cycles. MiXCR, applied by TCRdb to the 5' RACE reads, yields one record per CDR3 protein. Found here are 600,000 to 1,000,000 distinct CDR3 sequences, 58% of them singletons; the top ten hold over 20%. In terms of origin and age, donors were healthy Caucasian individuals from Russia aged roughly 6 to 100. Investigators took about 9.2 milliliters of peripheral blood from every donor. On this clonotype: Its specificity is unknown.

Regarding the study as a whole: The authors considered diversity estimates from one million T cells to be underestimates.

This CDR3 contains 19 residues. Looked up from germline, CDR1 is SGHDN and CDR2 is FVKESK. Trimming removed 0 bases from V and 1 base from J, with 18 bases in between. This chain uses TRBV14 with TRBJ2-2; perhaps TRBD1 as D (5 bases). The sequence was obtained from a man aged 25-45 years in good health. The sample consisted of blood. Here the CDR3 reads CASSQEGPWGAGNTGELFF. CDR3 bases: TGTGCCAGCAGCCAAGAAGGTCCATGGGGCGCAGGGAACACCGGGGAGCTGTTTTTT.